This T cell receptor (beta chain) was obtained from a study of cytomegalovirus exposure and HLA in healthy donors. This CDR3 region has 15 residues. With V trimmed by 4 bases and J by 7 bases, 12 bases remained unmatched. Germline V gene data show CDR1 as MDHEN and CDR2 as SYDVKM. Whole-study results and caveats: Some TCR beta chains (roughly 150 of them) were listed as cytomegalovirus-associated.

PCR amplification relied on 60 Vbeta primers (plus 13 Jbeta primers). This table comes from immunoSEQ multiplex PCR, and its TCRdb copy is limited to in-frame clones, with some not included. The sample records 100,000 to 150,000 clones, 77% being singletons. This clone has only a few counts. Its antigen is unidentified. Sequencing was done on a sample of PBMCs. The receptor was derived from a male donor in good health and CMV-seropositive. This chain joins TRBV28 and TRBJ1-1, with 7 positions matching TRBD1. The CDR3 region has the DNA TGTGCCAGCAGTTCCCCCGGGACAGAAGTCGGTGAAGCTTTCTTT. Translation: CASSSPGTEVGEAFF.